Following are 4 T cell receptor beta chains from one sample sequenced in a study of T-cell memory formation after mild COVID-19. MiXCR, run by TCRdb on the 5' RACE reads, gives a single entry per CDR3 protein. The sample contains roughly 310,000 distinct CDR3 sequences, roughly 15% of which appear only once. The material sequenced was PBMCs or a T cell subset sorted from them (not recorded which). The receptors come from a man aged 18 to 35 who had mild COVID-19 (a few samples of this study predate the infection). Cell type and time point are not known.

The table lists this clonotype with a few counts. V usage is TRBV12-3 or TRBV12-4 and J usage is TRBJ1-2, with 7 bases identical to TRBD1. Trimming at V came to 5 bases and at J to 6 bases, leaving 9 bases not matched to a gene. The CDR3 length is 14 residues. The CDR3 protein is CASSPSGGGNGYTF. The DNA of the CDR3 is TGTGCCAGCAGTCCCTCAGGGGGTGGGAATGGCTACACCTTC.

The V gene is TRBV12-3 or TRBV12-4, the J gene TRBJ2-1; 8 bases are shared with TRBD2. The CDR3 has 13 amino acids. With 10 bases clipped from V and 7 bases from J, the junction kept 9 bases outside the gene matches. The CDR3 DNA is TGTGCCATCGGGGGGGGTGTTTGGAATGAGCAGTTCTTC. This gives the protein CAIGGGVWNEQFF.

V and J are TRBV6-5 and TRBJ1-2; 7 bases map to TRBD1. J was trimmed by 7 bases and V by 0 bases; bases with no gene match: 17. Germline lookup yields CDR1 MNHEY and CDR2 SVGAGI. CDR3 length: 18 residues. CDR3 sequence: CASSYSGQLYGEDSGYTF. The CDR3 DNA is TGTGCCAGCAGTTACTCGGGACAGCTCTACGGGGAGGATTCTGGCTACACCTTC.

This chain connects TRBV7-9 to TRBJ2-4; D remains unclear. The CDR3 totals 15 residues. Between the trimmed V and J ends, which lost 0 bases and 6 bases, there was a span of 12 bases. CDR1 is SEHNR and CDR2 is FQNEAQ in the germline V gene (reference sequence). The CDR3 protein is CASSLAGFDLNIQYF. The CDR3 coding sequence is TGTGCCAGCAGCTTAGCGGGATTCGACTTAAACATTCAGTACTTC. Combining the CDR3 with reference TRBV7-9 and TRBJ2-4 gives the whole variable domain DTGVSQNPRHKITKRGQNVTFRCDPISEHNRLYWYRQTLGQGPEFLTYFQNEAQLEKSRLLSDRFSAERPKGSFSTLEIQRTEQGDSAMYLCASSLAGFDLNIQYFGAGTRLSVL.